Below, one TCR beta chain is given with its context. Its recognized antigen is unknown. No base-level quality is on record; no much larger clone is a single base apart. The data were taken from a study of lymphopenia after photon versus proton radiotherapy (dated by TCRdb to about 2019). About the study as a whole: The immunological effects of photon versus proton radiation therapy were compared in patients with gastrointestinal tumors who developed high-grade lymphopenia. A cohort of 20 patients with gastrointestinal tumors who received either photon or proton therapy and subsequently developed lymphopenia was included. The study aimed to characterize how the two radiation modalities differ in their impact on the immune system. Paper-wide results and their limitations: Once the lymphocyte count had reached its nadir, the repertoires of photon-treated patients showed oligoclonal expansion, particularly of CD8+ Temra cells, and this expansion drove the decline in diversity. Proton-treated patients stayed relatively stable during treatment, while photon-treated patients lost naive T cells and TCR diversity and gained effector/memory populations. The authors looked at the survival association only in patients who died, and they framed better survival with proton therapy as a possibility rather than a demonstrated result. Across the cohort, an inverse correlation was found between a larger post-nadir drop in TCR diversity and overall survival time among patients who died.

The library was obtained by the immunoSEQ multiplex PCR assay. T cell repertoires were profiled with deep sequencing of rearranged TCR beta loci together with multiparametric flow cytometry. TCRdb carries this immuneACCESS record with in-frame sequences only. Its versions omit some clonotypes, under half of them owing to an unresolved V gene in the studies checked, with the rest unexplained. For this sample the table gives some 45,000 clones, of which over 75% were detected only once. The ten top clones hold around 25% of the sample. Based on the germline V gene, the CDR1 and CDR2 sequences are ENHRY and SYGVKD. Reading from cysteine to phenylalanine, the CDR3 counts 15 amino acids. Of the read, only the CDR3 DNA is kept; its 45 bases are in frame from base 1. V sheds 10 bases and J sheds 6 bases, leaving 22 bases between their ends.

Sequenced material: peripheral blood, taken from a patient treated with proton-based radiotherapy. The clonotype originates from a woman in her seventies with pancreatic cancer. The V and J genes are TRBV10-3 and TRBJ2-4, and the D gene may be TRBD1, 6 bases matching. The CDR3 sequence is CASAGSTGTGNIQYF. The base sequence is TGTGCCAGCGCCGGCAGCACAGGGACGGGAAACATTCAGTACTTC.